These 23 T cell receptor beta chains originate from one sample sequenced in a study of T cells in localized non-small cell lung cancer. TCRdb's copy holds only in-frame clones and misses some; the assay was immunoSEQ multiplex PCR. The sample has about 91,000 clones, about 91% seen once. The specimen was peripheral blood, collected before any cancer treatment. The receptors were sampled from a man aged 35 to 69 with stage I squamous cell lung carcinoma.

The chain joins TRBV21-1 to TRBJ2-1; the table assigns TRBD1, which was not confirmed against the DNA. TRBV21-1 is tagged as a pseudogene. The CDR3 runs to 16 residues. The CDR3 sequence: CASSPQTVIPHNEQFF. In DNA, the CDR3 is TGTGCCAGCAGCCCCCAGACAGTGATCCCCCACAATGAGCAGTTCTTC.

The chain links TRBV4-2 to TRBJ2-7; 7 bases are shared with TRBD1. The CDR3 length is 14 residues. CDR1 is LGHNA and CDR2 is YNFKEQ in the germline V gene. After removal of 0 bases from V and 2 bases from J, the junction contained 1 base not matched to a gene. The CDR3 here is CASSQDRGTYEQYF. CDR3 in DNA: TGTGCCAGCAGCCAAGACAGGGGGACCTACGAGCAGTACTTC.

The count of this clone is one. This chain joins TRBV11-1 and TRBJ2-7, with D perhaps matching TRBD1 (6 bases). Germline CDR1 is SGHAT and CDR2 is FQDESV (reference sequence). Between the trimmed V and J ends, which lost 1 base and 2 bases, there was a span of 12 bases. The CDR3 contains 15 residues. The CDR3 is CASSLGQAGTYEQYF. Here the CDR3 DNA reads TGTGCCAGCAGCTTAGGACAGGCCGGCACCTACGAGCAGTACTTC. Complete variable domain (other parts from reference TRBV11-1 and TRBJ2-7): EAEVAQSPRYKITEKSQAVAFWCDPISGHATLYWYRQILGQGPELLVQFQDESVVDDSQLPKDRFSAERLKGVDSTLKIQPAELGDSAMYLCASSLGQAGTYEQYFGPGTRLTVT.

The V and J genes are TRBV7-9 and TRBJ1-1, with 11 bases matching TRBD1. Germline assignment: CDR1 SEHNR and CDR2 FQNEAQ (reference sequence). The V gene end was trimmed by 5 bases and the J gene end by 3 bases; junction bases not matched to a gene: 2. The CDR3 has 14 amino acids. CDR3 DNA: TGTGCCAGCAGCCAGGGACAGGGGGACACTGAAGCTTTCTTT. Amino acid sequence: CASSQGQGDTEAFF.

The sample holds one count of this clone. The rearrangement joins TRBV7-8 to TRBJ1-2; D not resolved. Trimming took 0 bases from V and 2 from J, leaving 4 bases between them. CDR3 length: 13 residues. The germline CDR1 and CDR2 sequences are SGHVS and FQNEAQ. CDR3: CASSLAPNYGYTF. CDR3 sequence (DNA): TGTGCCAGCAGCTTAGCCCCGAACTATGGCTACACCTTC.

V gene TRBV27 combines with J gene TRBJ1-4; D might be TRBD1 (5 bases). The V gene lost 8 bases and the J gene lost 4 bases, with 14 bases spanning the gap. The germline CDR1 and CDR2 sequences are MNHEY and SMNVEV (reference sequence). CDR3 length: 14 amino acids. CDR3 region: CASAGGGVNEKLFF. CDR3 nucleotide sequence: TGTGCCAGCGCGGGGGGGGGAGTTAATGAAAAACTGTTTTTT.

The CDR3 DNA follows: TGTGCCAGCAGCCCCCGGGATAGGGGCAATTCACCCCTCCACTTT. Amino acids: CASSPRDRGNSPLHF. The V call is TRBV9, the J call TRBJ1-6, with a weak D call TRBD1 (5 bases). The CDR3 runs to 15 residues. With 4 bases removed from V and 7 bases from J, the gap between germline ends came to 15 bases. Germline V gene sequence: CDR1 SGDLS, CDR2 YYNGEE.

This clone was seen once. The chain is built from TRBV5-5 and TRBJ1-3; no clear D gene. With 0 bases removed from V and 0 bases from J, the gap between germline ends came to 10 bases. CDR1 is SGHKS, CDR2 YYEKEE, per germline (reference sequence). This CDR3 region has 16 residues. As DNA, the CDR3 is TGTGCCAGCAGCTTGGGAGACTCTTACTCTGGAAACACCATATATTTT. This encodes CASSLGDSYSGNTIYF.

In its sample, this clone was seen once. The chain joins TRBV10-3 to TRBJ1-1; TRBD1 might be the D (5 bases). This CDR3 region has 16 residues. In germline, CDR1 is ENHRY, CDR2 SYGVKD. V was trimmed by 5 bases and J by 0 bases, leaving 16 bases between them. The CDR3 reads CAISSVSVGVNTEAFF. The CDR3 DNA sequence: TGTGCCATCAGTTCCGTCTCAGTAGGGGTGAACACTGAAGCTTTCTTT.

This sequence joins TRBV5-1 and TRBJ2-1; 11 nucleotides align to TRBD2. The CDR3 loop spans 16 amino acids. Germline V gene lookup returns CDR1 SGHRS and CDR2 YFSETQ. V gave up 3 bases and J gave up 7 bases; unmatched junction bases: 9. The CDR3 nucleotides read TGCGCCAGCAGCTCCCTTAGCGGGGGGGGAAAGAATGAGCAGTTCTTC. It specifies CASSSLSGGGKNEQFF.

The rearrangement joins TRBV2 to TRBJ1-5, with D perhaps matching TRBD1 (6 bases). Germline V gives CDR1 SNHLY, CDR2 FYNNEI. The CDR3 is made up of 12 amino acids. The V end lost 7 bases, the J end lost 9 bases, and 13 bases lay between the germline ends. The CDR3 region is CASKAGELPQHF. DNA for the CDR3: TGTGCCAGCAAAGCAGGGGAGCTGCCCCAGCATTTT.

The V gene is TRBV4-1, the J gene TRBJ1-4; perhaps TRBD1 as D (6 bases). The germline V gene encodes CDR1 MGHRA and CDR2 YSYEKL. The length of the CDR3 is 18 residues. V dropped 2 bases and J dropped 2 bases, with 18 bases sitting between them. The CDR3 nucleotides are TGCGCCAGCAGCCAAAAGGTGGGGGCGGGTCGGACTAATGAAAAACTGTTTTTT. It codes for CASSQKVGAGRTNEKLFF.

The rearrangement joins TRBV19 to TRBJ2-7; either TRBD1 or TRBD2 may supply D (5 bases each). In germline, CDR1 is LNHDA, CDR2 SQIVND (reference sequence). CDR3 length: 15 residues. Trimming left V 5 bases short and J 1 base short, with 15 bases between. CDR3 sequence reads: CASSSVSGGSYEQYF. In DNA form, the CDR3 reads TGTGCCAGTAGTTCGGTCTCTGGGGGTTCCTACGAGCAGTACTTC.

The chain joins TRBV18 to TRBJ1-5; 8 bases fit TRBD1. CDR1 is KGHSH, CDR2 LQKENI, per germline. After removal of 6 bases from V and 3 bases from J, the junction contained 7 bases not matched to a gene. CDR3 size: 15 residues. The CDR3 nucleotides are TGTGCCAGCTCGGGGGGACAGGCCTACAATCAGCCCCAGCATTTT. This translates into CASSGGQAYNQPQHF.

This chain links TRBV4-1 with TRBJ1-1, with a tentative D call TRBD1 (6 bases). The V gene lost 3 bases and the J gene lost 1 base, with 21 bases spanning the gap. Germline CDR1 is MGHRA and CDR2 is YSYEKL. The CDR3 runs 18 residues. The CDR3 sequence: CASSQEGGFAAGNTEAFF. The DNA of the CDR3 is TGCGCCAGCAGCCAGGAAGGGGGTTTCGCGGCGGGGAACACTGAAGCTTTCTTT.

The J gene is TRBJ1-1, the V gene TRBV4-1; D is perhaps TRBD1 (5 bases). This CDR3 has 15 residues. The V end was cut by 1 base, the J end by 5 bases, with 14 bases between. Germline CDR1 and CDR2: MGHRA and YSYEKL. DNA for the CDR3: TGCGCCAGCAGCCAAGGAGAGGGACGGAGGACTGAAGCTTTCTTT. Translation: CASSQGEGRRTEAFF.

The gene calls are TRBV12-5 and TRBJ2-7, with a tentative D call TRBD1 (5 bases). Per germline, CDR1 LGHNT and CDR2 FRNRAP. Trimming removed 4 bases from V and 1 base from J, with 11 bases in between. The CDR3 sequence is 14 residues long. CDR3 sequence reads: CASGSYRYSYEQYF. In nucleotides, the CDR3 is TGTGCTAGTGGTTCTTACAGGTATTCCTACGAGCAGTACTTC.

Worth noting for this clone: The CDR3 does not close with the conserved phenylalanine or tryptophan, likely indicating a read error. The rearrangement links TRBV5-6 to TRBJ1-2; a weak D match, TRBD1 (6 bases). The CDR3 has 14 amino acids. Germline values: CDR1 SGHDT, CDR2 YYEEEE. The V end lost 4 bases, the J end lost 7 bases, and 17 bases lay between the germline ends. CDR3 protein: CASSPVGGQRGYTL. The CDR3 DNA reads as TGTGCCAGCAGCCCGGTCGGGGGGCAGCGTGGCTACACCCTC.

The chain has TRBV5-1 and TRBJ1-2, with TRBD1 identical over 7 bases. Germline V gene lookup returns CDR1 SGHRS and CDR2 YFSETQ. CDR3 length: 14 amino acids. After removal of 0 bases from V and 7 bases from J, the junction contained 6 bases not matched to a gene. CDR3 region: CASSLDRGASGYTF. DNA of the CDR3: TGCGCCAGCAGCTTGGACAGGGGCGCTTCTGGCTACACCTTC.

The chain uses TRBV29-1 and TRBJ1-2; TRBD1 aligns across 7 bases. This CDR3 has 12 residues. With 7 bases clipped from V and 2 bases from J, the junction kept 4 bases outside the gene matches. Germline CDR1 and CDR2: SQVTM and ANQGSEA. The chain's CDR3 is CSGLDRNYGYTF. In DNA, the CDR3 is TGCAGCGGTCTGGACAGGAACTATGGCTACACCTTC.

V gene TRBV5-1 combines with J gene TRBJ1-1; the D gene is possibly TRBD1 (5 bases). V shed 5 bases and J shed 4 bases, with 15 bases lying between them. The length of the CDR3 is 14 residues. Looked up from germline, CDR1 is SGHRS and CDR2 is YFSETQ. CDR3 amino acids: CASRLDGAVTEAFF. The CDR3 nucleotides read TGCGCCAGCAGACTCGACGGGGCTGTCACTGAAGCTTTCTTT.

This chain links TRBV7-9 with TRBJ2-6; the match to TRBD2 covers 8 bases. The CDR3 has 15 residues. V gave up 5 bases and J gave up 3 bases; unmatched junction bases: 3. CDR1 and CDR2 from the germline V gene are SEHNR and FQNEAQ (reference sequence). Written as DNA, the CDR3 is TGTGCCAGCAGCCCGGGGGGGTTTGGGGCCAACGTCCTGACTTTC. This encodes CASSPGGFGANVLTF.

The chain employs TRBV5-6 and TRBJ1-1; 10 nucleotides line up with TRBD1. The V gene end was trimmed by 3 bases and the J gene end by 4 bases; junction bases not matched to a gene: 6. CDR3 length: 15 amino acids. Germline V lookup: CDR1 SGHDT, CDR2 YYEEEE. The CDR3 sequence is CASSSRDRGITEAFF. The CDR3 region has the DNA TGTGCCAGCAGCTCCCGGGACAGGGGAATCACTGAAGCTTTCTTT.